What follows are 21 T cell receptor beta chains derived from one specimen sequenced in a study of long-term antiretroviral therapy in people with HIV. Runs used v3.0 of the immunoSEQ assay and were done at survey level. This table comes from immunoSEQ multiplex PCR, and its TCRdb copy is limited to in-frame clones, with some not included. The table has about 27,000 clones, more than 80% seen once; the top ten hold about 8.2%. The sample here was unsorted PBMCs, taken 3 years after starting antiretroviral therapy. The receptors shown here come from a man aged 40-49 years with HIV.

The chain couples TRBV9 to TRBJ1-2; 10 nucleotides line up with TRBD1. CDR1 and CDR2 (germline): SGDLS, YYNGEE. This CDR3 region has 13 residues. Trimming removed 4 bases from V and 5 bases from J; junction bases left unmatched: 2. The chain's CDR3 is CASSSGQGYGYTF. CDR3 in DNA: TGTGCCAGCAGCTCGGGACAGGGGTATGGCTACACCTTC.

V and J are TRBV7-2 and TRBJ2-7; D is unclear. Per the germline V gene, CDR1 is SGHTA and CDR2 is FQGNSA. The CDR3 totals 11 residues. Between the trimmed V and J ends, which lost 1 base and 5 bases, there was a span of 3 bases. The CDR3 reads CASSLDNEQYF. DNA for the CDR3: TGTGCCAGCAGCTTAGATAACGAGCAGTACTTC.

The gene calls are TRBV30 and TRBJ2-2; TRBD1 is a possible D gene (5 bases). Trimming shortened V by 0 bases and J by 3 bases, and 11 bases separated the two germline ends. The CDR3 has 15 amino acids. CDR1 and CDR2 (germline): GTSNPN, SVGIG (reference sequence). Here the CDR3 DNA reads TGTGCCTGGAGTGTTGGGCAGGGCCACACCGGGGAGCTGTTTTTT. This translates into CAWSVGQGHTGELFF.

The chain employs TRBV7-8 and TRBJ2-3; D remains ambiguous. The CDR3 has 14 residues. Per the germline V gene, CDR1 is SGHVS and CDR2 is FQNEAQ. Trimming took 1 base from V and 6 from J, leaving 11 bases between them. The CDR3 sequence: CASSLGPRADTQYF. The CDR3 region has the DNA TGTGCCAGCAGCTTAGGGCCCCGGGCCGATACGCAGTATTTT.

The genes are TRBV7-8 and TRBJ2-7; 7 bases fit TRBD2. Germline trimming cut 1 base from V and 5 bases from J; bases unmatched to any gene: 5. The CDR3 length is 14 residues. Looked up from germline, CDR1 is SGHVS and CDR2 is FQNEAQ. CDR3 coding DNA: TGTGCCAGCAGCTTAGGGACTAGAGTGGACGAGCAGTACTTC. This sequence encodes CASSLGTRVDEQYF.

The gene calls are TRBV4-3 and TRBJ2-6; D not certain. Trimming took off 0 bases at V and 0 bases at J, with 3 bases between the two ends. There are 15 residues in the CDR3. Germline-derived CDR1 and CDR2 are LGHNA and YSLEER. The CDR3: CASSQEGSGANVLTF. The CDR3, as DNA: TGCGCCAGCAGCCAAGAGGGCTCTGGGGCCAACGTCCTGACTTTC.

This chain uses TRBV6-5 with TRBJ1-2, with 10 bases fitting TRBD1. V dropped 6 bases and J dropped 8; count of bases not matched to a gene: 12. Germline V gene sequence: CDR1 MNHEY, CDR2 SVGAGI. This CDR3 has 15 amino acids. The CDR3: CASRATGGALIGYTF. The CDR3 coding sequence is TGTGCCAGCAGAGCGACAGGGGGCGCCTTAATAGGCTACACCTTC.

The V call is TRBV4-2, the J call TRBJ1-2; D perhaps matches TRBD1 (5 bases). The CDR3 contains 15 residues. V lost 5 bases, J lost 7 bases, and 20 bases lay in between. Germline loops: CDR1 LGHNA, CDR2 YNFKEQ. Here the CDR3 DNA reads TGTGCCAGCAGCACCTTGGGGGGGGGAACGGGTGGCTACACCTTC. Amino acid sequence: CASSTLGGGTGGYTF.

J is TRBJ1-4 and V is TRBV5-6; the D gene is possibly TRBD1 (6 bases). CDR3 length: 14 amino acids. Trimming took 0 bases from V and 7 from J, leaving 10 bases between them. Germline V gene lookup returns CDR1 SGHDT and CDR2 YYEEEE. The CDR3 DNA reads TGTGCCAGCAGCTTGGTAGGGGGTCTTGAAAAACTGTTTTTT. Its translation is CASSLVGGLEKLFF.

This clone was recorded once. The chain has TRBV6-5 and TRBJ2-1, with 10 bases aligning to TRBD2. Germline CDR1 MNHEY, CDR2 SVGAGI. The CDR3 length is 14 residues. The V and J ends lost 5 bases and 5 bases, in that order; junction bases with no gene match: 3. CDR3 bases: TGTGCCAGCAGTCAGCGGGGGGGACACAATGAGCAGTTCTTC. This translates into CASSQRGGHNEQFF.

The CDR3 region has the DNA TGTGCCAGCAGTGAAGCGCTTCGAGTCGAGCTGTTTTTT. It is translated as CASSEALRVELFF. The rearrangement joins TRBV6-1 to TRBJ2-2; the D is unclear. Trimming cost V 0 bases and J 11 bases, with 10 bases left between them. The CDR3 spans 13 residues. Germline values: CDR1 MNHNS, CDR2 SASEGT.

The CDR3: CSVEPGEGGNEQFF. Written as DNA, the CDR3 is TGCAGCGTTGAACCGGGAGAGGGGGGGAATGAGCAGTTCTTC. The rearrangement links TRBV29-1 to TRBJ2-1; maybe TRBD2 (7 bases). CDR1 and CDR2 from the germline V gene are SQVTM and ANQGSEA. Trimming pared 2 bases from V and 7 bases from J, leaving 15 bases between. CDR3 length equals 14 residues.

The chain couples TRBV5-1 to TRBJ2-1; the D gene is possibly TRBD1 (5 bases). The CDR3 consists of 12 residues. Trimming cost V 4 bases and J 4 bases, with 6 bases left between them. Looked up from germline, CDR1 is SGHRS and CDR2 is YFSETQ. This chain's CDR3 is CASSAGYNEQFF. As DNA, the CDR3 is TGCGCCAGCAGCGCAGGGTACAATGAGCAGTTCTTC.

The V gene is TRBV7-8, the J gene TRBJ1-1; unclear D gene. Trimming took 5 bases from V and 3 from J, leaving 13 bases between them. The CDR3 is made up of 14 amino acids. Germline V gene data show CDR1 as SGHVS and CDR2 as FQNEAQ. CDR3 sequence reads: CASSASVAYTEAFF. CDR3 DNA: TGTGCCAGCAGCGCCTCCGTCGCCTACACTGAAGCTTTCTTT.

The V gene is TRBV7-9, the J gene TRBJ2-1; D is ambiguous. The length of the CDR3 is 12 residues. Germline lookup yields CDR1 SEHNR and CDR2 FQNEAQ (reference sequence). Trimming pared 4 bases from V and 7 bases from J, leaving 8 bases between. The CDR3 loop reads CASSSLWNEQFF. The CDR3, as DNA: TGTGCCAGCAGCTCCTTGTGGAATGAGCAGTTCTTC.

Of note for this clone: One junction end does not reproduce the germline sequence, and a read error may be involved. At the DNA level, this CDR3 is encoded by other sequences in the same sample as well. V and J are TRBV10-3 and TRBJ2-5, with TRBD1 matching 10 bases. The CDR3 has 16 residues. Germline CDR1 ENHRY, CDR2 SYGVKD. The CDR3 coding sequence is TGTGCCATCAGTTCGTCGTTCGGGACAGGGGAAGAGACTCAGTACTTC. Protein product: CAISSSFGTGEETQYF.

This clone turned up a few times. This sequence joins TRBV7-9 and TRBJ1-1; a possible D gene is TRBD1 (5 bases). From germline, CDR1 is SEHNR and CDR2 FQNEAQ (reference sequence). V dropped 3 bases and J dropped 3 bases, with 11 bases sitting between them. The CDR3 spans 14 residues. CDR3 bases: TGTGCCAGCAGCTTTGCACTAGGGGACACTGAAGCTTTCTTT. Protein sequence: CASSFALGDTEAFF.

Written as DNA, the CDR3 is TGTGCCAGCAGCCCCGATACAGGGGCGGCCACTGAAGCTTTCTTT. This gives the protein CASSPDTGAATEAFF. The chain is built from TRBV4-2 and TRBJ1-1, with 7 positions matching TRBD1. Germline V gives CDR1 LGHNA, CDR2 YNFKEQ. The ends lost 4 bases at V and 4 bases at J; junction bases unmatched: 9. The CDR3 runs to 15 residues.

The CDR3 protein is CASSPDWSTGELFF. The CDR3 region has the DNA TGCGCCAGCAGCCCGGATTGGAGCACCGGGGAGCTGTTTTTT. The chain recombines TRBV5-1 with TRBJ2-2; no definite D call. V was shortened by 4 bases and J by 4 bases, with 11 bases between the two germline ends. The CDR3 spans 14 residues. Germline CDR1 SGHRS, CDR2 YFSETQ.

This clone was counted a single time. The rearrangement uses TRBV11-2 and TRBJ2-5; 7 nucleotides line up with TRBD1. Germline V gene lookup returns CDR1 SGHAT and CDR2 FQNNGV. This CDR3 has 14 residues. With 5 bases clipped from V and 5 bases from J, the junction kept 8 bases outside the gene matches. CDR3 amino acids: CASSPGQPLETQYF. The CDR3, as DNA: TGTGCCAGCAGCCCGGGACAGCCCTTGGAGACCCAGTACTTC. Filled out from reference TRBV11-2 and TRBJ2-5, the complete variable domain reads EAGVAQSPRYKIIEKRQSVAFWCNPISGHATLYWYQQILGQGPKLLIQFQNNGVVDDSQLPKDRFSAERLKGVDSTLKIQPAKLEDSAVYLCASSPGQPLETQYFGPGTRLLVL.

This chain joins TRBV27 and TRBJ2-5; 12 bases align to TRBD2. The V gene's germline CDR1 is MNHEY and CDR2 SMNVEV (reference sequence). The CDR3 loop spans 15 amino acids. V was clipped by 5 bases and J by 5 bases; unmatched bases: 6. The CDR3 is CASSNGLAGWETQYF. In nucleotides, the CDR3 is TGTGCCAGCAGTAACGGACTAGCGGGATGGGAGACCCAGTACTTC.